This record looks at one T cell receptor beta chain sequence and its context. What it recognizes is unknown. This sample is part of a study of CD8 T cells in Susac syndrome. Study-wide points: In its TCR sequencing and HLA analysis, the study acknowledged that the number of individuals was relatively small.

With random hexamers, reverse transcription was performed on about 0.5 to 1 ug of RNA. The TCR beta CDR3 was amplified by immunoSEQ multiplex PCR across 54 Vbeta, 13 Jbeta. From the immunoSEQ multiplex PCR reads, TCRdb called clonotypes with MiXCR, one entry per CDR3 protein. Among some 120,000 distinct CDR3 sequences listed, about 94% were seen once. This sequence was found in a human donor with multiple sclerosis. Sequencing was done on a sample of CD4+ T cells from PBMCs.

The CDR3: CASSQGTSGGDNEQFF. In DNA form, the CDR3 reads TGCGCCAGCAGCCAAGGGACTAGCGGGGGGGACAATGAGCAGTTCTTC. This chain links TRBV4-1 with TRBJ2-1, with 15 bases matching TRBD2. The J segment lost 5 bases and the V segment lost 1 base, leaving 0 bases of the junction unmatched. This CDR3 spans 16 amino acids. Germline loops: CDR1 MGHRA, CDR2 YSYEKL.